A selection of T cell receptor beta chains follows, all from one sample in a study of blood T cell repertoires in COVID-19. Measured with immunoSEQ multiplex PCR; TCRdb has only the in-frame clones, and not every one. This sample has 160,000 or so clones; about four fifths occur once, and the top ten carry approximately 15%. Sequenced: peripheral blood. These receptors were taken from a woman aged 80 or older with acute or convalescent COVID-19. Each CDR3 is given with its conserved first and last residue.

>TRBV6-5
CASSRQSQETQYF
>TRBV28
CASSRGFLGYTF
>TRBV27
CASRLQSPTNEKLFF
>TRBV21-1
CATHISGTVNTGELFF
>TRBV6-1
CASSEASGVNEKLFF
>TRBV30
CAWKGQPNEKLFF
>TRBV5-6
CASIPGGADGYTF
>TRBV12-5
CASGLDLLAGGLNEQFF
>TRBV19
CASSAGQAYEQYF
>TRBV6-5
CASKGPGQGDEKLFF
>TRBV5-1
CASSASSGRSYEQYF
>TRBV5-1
CASSPQASGEKLFF
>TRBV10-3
CAISDGTASYEQYF
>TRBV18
CASSPRVYSGNTIYF
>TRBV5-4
CASSLRAGREQYF
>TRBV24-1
CATSDETRQGAYEQYF
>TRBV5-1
CASSFGGSSYNSPLHF
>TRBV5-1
CASSPGVTEKNEKLFF
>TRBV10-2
CASSELVAGSSGANVLTF
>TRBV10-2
CASAGTRLGTREQYF
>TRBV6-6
CASSRTSGAYEQYF
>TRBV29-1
CSVDVGQPNTEAFF
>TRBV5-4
CASSNGLAVSGYEQYF
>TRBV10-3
CAISGGQGYEQYF
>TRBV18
CASSHATGPNQPQHF
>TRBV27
CASENRGFYNEQFF
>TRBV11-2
CASSLNRQFSNEQFF
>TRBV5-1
CASSLSGQGGNSPLHF
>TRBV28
CASSLTSPTGKGGYTF
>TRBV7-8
CASSWGTGAYEQYF
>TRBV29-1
CSVDEDKRAGYTF
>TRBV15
CATSRDITGADYEQYF
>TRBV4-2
CASSPAPRDYGYTF
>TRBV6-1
CASSEVGGQYQPQHF
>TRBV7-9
CASSRGLATQETQYF
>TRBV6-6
CASSSRTGTYEQYF
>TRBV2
CASTTGTGFYEQYF
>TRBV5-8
CASSFVREGQPQHF
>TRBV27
CASSSQGTGDDGYTF
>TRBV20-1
CSASSEGAGNTIYF
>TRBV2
CASSGGAHMNTEAFF
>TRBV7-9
CASSLISQGDEQYF
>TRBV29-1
CSVHTGIPNYGYTF
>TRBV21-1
CASSSDRNYSNQPQHF
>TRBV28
CASSRQDLNQPQHF
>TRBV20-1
CSARKQLEAFF
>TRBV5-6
CASSLVTPADTEAFF
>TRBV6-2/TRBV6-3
CASSWTGVGNTIYF
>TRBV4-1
CASSPPRGSNTEAFF
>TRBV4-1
CASSQDNSITRNTIYF
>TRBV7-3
CASSLGGPGNTIYF
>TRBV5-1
CASSPGGAAYEQYF
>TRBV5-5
CASSPLERGATEAFF
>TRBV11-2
CASRQTGAGDTIYF
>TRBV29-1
CSVQPQDSNTGELFF
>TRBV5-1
CASSGLAGVDGELFF
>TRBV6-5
CASSWRGANEKLFF
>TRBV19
CATQGQRESNEQFF
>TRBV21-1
CASRGDCSSSGNTIYF